These T cell receptor beta chains were read from a single sample in a study of cytomegalovirus exposure and HLA in healthy donors. The assay was immunoSEQ multiplex PCR, and TCRdb's table has in-frame clones only and misses some. The table has 90,000 to 150,000 clones, over 6.5% seen once. Sequenced input: PBMCs. The receptors here all came from a woman in her 40s in good health and CMV-seropositive. The CDR3 runs from the conserved cysteine through the conserved F or W. The order of the fields is clone size, D gene, J gene, V gene, CDR3 DNA, CDR3 protein. D genes are given only for firm matches. Not all rows give a size; the values are once, few, many and, for expanded clones, a class.

NA | NA | TRBJ1-1 | TRBV6-1 | TGTGCCAGCAGTGAAGCGCTCAGGGGAAAAGGGGGGGCTGAAGCTTTCTTT | CASSEALRGKGGAEAFF
few | TRBD2 | TRBJ2-1 | TRBV11-2 | TGTGCCAGCAGCTTACTAGCGGGGGGGCAAAGGTCCCCCTACAATGAGCAGTTCTTC | CASSLLAGGQRSPYNEQFF
NA | TRBD1 | TRBJ2-6 | TRBV5-4 | TGTGCCAGCGACCGGGACAGGGGGTTCTCTGGGGCCAACGTCCTGACTTTC | CASDRDRGFSGANVLTF
NA | TRBD1 | TRBJ1-1 | TRBV18 | TGTGCCAGCTCAAGGGACAGGGGGCGTCAAACTGAAGCTTTCTTT | CASSRDRGRQTEAFF
few | TRBD2 | TRBJ2-7 | TRBV11-2 | TGTGCCAGCAGCTCCTGGACTAGCGGGGAATCCTACGAGCAGTACTTC | CASSSWTSGESYEQYF
NA | TRBD1 | TRBJ1-6 | TRBV5-6 | TGTGCCAGCAGCCGACAGGGGATAAAATATAATTCACCCCTCCACTTT | CASSRQGIKYNSPLHF
NA | NA | TRBJ1-3 | TRBV10-3 | TGTGCCATCAGTGACAGGGTTGGAAACACCATATATTTT | CAISDRVGNTIYF
NA | NA | TRBJ1-1 | TRBV5-1 | TGCGCCAGCAGCTTGGTCCCCCAGGGAGGCTTCACTGAAGCTTTCTTT | CASSLVPQGGFTEAFF
few | NA | TRBJ1-2 | TRBV18 | TGTGCCAGCTCAGACAGAAACTATGGCTACACCTTC | CASSDRNYGYTF
NA | NA | TRBJ1-2 | TRBV15 | TGTGCCACCAGCAGAGAGTTGCAGGGATTCGACTATGGCTACACCTTC | CATSRELQGFDYGYTF
few | NA | TRBJ1-1 | TRBV28 | TGTGCCAGTAACAGGTTACCGAACACTGAAGCTTTCTTT | CASNRLPNTEAFF
NA | NA | TRBJ1-1 | TRBV7-8 | TGTGCCAGCAGCTTAAAGGGGAAGCGAACTGAAGCTTTCTTT | CASSLKGKRTEAFF
NA | TRBD2 | TRBJ2-3 | TRBV29-1 | TGCAGCGTTGAAGGACTAGCGGGGGTTGTAGATACGCAGTATTTT | CSVEGLAGVVDTQYF
few | NA | TRBJ1-1 | TRBV19 | TGTGCCAGTAGAACCGGGAACATGAACACTGAAGCTTTCTTT | CASRTGNMNTEAFF
few | TRBD1 | TRBJ1-5 | TRBV4-1 | TGCGCCAGCAGCCAAGTCGAGGGGGCCGGTCAGCCCCAGCATTTT | CASSQVEGAGQPQHF
NA | TRBD1 | TRBJ2-6 | TRBV5-1 | TGCGCCAGCAGGAGGGGGACAGCCTCTGGGGCCAACGTCCTGACTTTC | CASRRGTASGANVLTF
NA | NA | TRBJ1-2 | TRBV18 | TGTGCCAGCTCACCATCCAGGTCGGACTTTTACTATGGCTACACCTTC | CASSPSRSDFYYGYTF
few | NA | TRBJ2-1 | TRBV27 | TGTGCCAGCAGTTTACGGGGTTTTGGTTCCAAGGATGAGCAGTTCTTC | CASSLRGFGSKDEQFF
NA | TRBD2 | TRBJ2-7 | TRBV5-6 | TGTGCCAGCAGCTGGGGGGGCTACGAGCAGTACTTC | CASSWGGYEQYF
NA | NA | TRBJ1-2 | TRBV4-2 | TGTGCCAGCAGCCAAGATCCCCGACAGGCCGGGTATGGCTACACCTTC | CASSQDPRQAGYGYTF
few | TRBD1 | TRBJ1-2 | TRBV18 | TGTGCCAGCTCACCACCGACAGGGACCTATGGCTACACCTTC | CASSPPTGTYGYTF
few | NA | TRBJ1-5 | TRBV15 | TGTGCCACCAGCAGCCTAACAGGGCCTCAGCCCCAGCATTTT | CATSSLTGPQPQHF
few | NA | TRBJ2-1 | TRBV5-4 | TGTGCCAGCAGCTTGATCGACAGGTACAATGAGCAGTTCTTC | CASSLIDRYNEQFF